The 5 T cell receptor beta chains below were found in one sample sequenced in a study of cytomegalovirus exposure and HLA in healthy donors. Primers: 60 Vbeta forward and 13 Jbeta reverse. Data came from immunoSEQ multiplex PCR; TCRdb stores just in-frame clones and leaves some out. The table has some 220,000 clones, approximately 90% seen once; the top ten hold roughly 1%. The sample consisted of PBMCs. Receptors originate from a woman between 18 and 29 years old in good health and CMV-seronegative.

J is TRBJ2-7 and V is TRBV19; TRBD2 aligns across 8 bases. In germline, CDR1 is LNHDA, CDR2 SQIVND (reference sequence). The CDR3 has 14 residues. V lost 6 bases and J lost 3; bases outside the gene matches: 7. CDR3 DNA sequence: TGTGCCAGTAGGAACATTGCGGGGGGCTACGAGCAGTACTTC. This translates into CASRNIAGGYEQYF.

CDR3 sequence reads: CASSPTGWSTDTQYF. For the CDR3, the DNA is TGTGCCAGCTCACCGACAGGGTGGTCCACAGATACGCAGTATTTT. The genes are TRBV18 and TRBJ2-3, with TRBD1 matching 7 bases. Unmatched junction bases numbered 5, after V lost 3 bases and J lost 2 bases. CDR1 and CDR2 from the germline V gene are KGHSH and LQKENI. The CDR3 has 15 residues.

This clone was observed a handful of times. The chain joins TRBV4-1 to TRBJ2-7, with a tentative D call TRBD1 (6 bases). CDR3 size: 15 residues. The germline gives CDR1 MGHRA, CDR2 YSYEKL. Trimming removed 1 base from V and 3 bases from J, with 13 bases in between. CDR3 sequence (DNA): TGCGCCAGCAGCCAAGTATCCGGGACATACTACGAGCAGTACTTC. This encodes CASSQVSGTYYEQYF.

Here the CDR3 reads CASSLARATGELFF. The DNA of the CDR3 is TGTGCCAGCAGCTTGGCGAGGGCAACCGGGGAGCTGTTTTTT. The chain joins TRBV7-2 to TRBJ2-2, with D perhaps matching TRBD2 (5 bases). V lost 3 bases, J lost 5 bases, and 10 bases lay in between. The germline V gene encodes CDR1 SGHTA and CDR2 FQGNSA. The CDR3 spans 14 residues.

This sequence joins TRBV4-3 and TRBJ2-3; D perhaps matches TRBD2 (6 bases). Germline-derived CDR1 and CDR2 are LGHNA and YSLEER. V was cut by 4 bases and J by 1 base, with 12 bases left in between. This CDR3 contains 15 residues. CDR3 DNA sequence: TGCGCCAGCAGCCCACTAGGAGGGGGCACAGATACGCAGTATTTT. Translation: CASSPLGGGTDTQYF.